This T cell receptor (beta chain) was documented in a study of T cells in Graves' hyperthyroidism and ophthalmopathy. V gave up 4 bases and J gave up 0 bases, with 9 bases separating them. The length of the CDR3 is 14 residues. CDR1 is GTSNPN, CDR2 SVGIG, per germline (reference sequence). Authors of the study amplified TCR beta CDR3 regions from RNA transcripts. In the first-round RT-PCR of the TCR CDR3, the HTBI primer set was used. TCRdb itself ran the multiplex PCR reads through MiXCR, one entry per CDR3 protein. The sample carries 250,000 to 300,000 distinct CDR3 sequences, roughly 15% recorded once.

Sequencing input: blood. This chain uses TRBV30 with TRBJ1-4; D is unresolved. The sequence was obtained from a woman aged 45-65 years with Graves' hyperthyroidism that later progressed to Graves' ophthalmopathy. The CDR3 nucleotides read TGTGCCTGGACGGTGCTTCCAACTAATGAAAAACTGTTTTTT. Protein: CAWTVLPTNEKLFF.